This T cell receptor beta chain was observed in a study of T cells in Graves' hyperthyroidism and ophthalmopathy. Study at large: It was at initial diagnosis, before any treatment, that peripheral blood was collected. Overall study results and limits: Most clonotypes expanded in the thyroid (above 0.001) were also present in blood.

TCR beta CDR3 regions were amplified from RNA transcripts. When the TCR CDR3 underwent first-round RT-PCR, the HTBI primer set was used. TCRdb called the multiplex PCR reads again in MiXCR, with one record for every CDR3 protein. This table has about 500,000 distinct CDR3 sequences, more than 15% appearing once. Each person with ophthalmopathy scored at least 3 on the Clinical Activity Score, reached NOSPECS grade 4 or higher, and had been ill under 3 months. As regards this clonotype: Its cognate antigen is unknown.

The TCR was taken from a woman younger than 45 with Graves' ophthalmopathy. The sample was blood.

CDR3 loop: CASKGGGNQPQHF. DNA for the CDR3: TGTGCCAGCAAAGGAGGCGGCAATCAGCCCCAGCATTTT. The chain employs TRBV6-1 and TRBJ1-5, with unresolved D. Germline lookup yields CDR1 MNHNS and CDR2 SASEGT. The CDR3 runs to 13 residues. V lost 7 bases and J 2 bases, leaving 9 bases between the germline ends.